The 11 T cell receptor beta chains given below trace back to one sample, sequenced in a study of response to subunit inactivated influenza vaccine. TCRdb used MiXCR to reprocess the RT-PCR reads, holding one entry per CDR3 protein. Of more than 400,000 distinct CDR3 sequences in the sample, approximately 10% were seen once. The sequencing used PBMCs from blood, collected 40 to 50 days after vaccination. These receptor sequences come from a man aged 50 to 59 who received an inactivated influenza vaccine.

The chain uses TRBV18 and TRBJ2-7; the D call may be TRBD1 or TRBD2 (5 bases each). The CDR3 totals 15 residues. Germline V gene sequence: CDR1 KGHSH, CDR2 LQKENI. Trimming stripped 3 bases from V and 0 bases from J, with 12 bases between. The CDR3 DNA follows: TGTGCCAGCTCACCGGCCCGGGGCAACTCCTACGAGCAGTACTTC. Protein sequence: CASSPARGNSYEQYF.

This clonotype was seen repeatedly, ten times or more. This chain links TRBV12-3 or TRBV12-4 with TRBJ1-1, with 11 bases lining up with TRBD1. CDR3 size: 14 residues. The V and J ends lost 6 bases and 2 bases, in that order; junction bases with no gene match: 2. The chain's CDR3 is CASSWTGGNTEAFF. CDR3 nucleotides: TGTGCCAGCAGCTGGACAGGGGGCAACACTGAAGCTTTCTTT.

The gene calls are TRBV5-6 and TRBJ1-5; D might be TRBD1 (6 bases). CDR1 and CDR2 (germline): SGHDT, YYEEEE. The V end lost 4 bases, the J end lost 6 bases, and 11 bases lay between the germline ends. The CDR3 spans 13 residues. The CDR3 region has the DNA TGTGCCAGCAGCGAGGGGGGCGGTCAGCCCCAGCATTTT. Translated: CASSEGGGQPQHF.

CDR3 region: CASSKGPSGNTIYF. CDR3 coding DNA: TGTGCCAGCAGCAAGGGGCCCTCTGGAAACACCATATATTTT. The chain has TRBV7-2 and TRBJ1-3, with D possibly TRBD1 on 5 matching bases. CDR3 length equals 14 residues. Trimming removed 5 bases at V and 0 bases at J, with 8 bases between. From germline, CDR1 is SGHTA and CDR2 FQGNSA.

The chain is built from TRBV10-2 and TRBJ2-2, with unresolved D. This CDR3 has 12 amino acids. The germline V gene encodes CDR1 WSHSY and CDR2 SAAADI. Trimming took off 5 bases at V and 6 bases at J, with 7 bases between the two ends. The CDR3 bases are TGCGCCAGCAGTTCTATACCCGGGGAGCTGTTTTTT. This translates into CASSSIPGELFF.

This clonotype was recorded at least ten times. The chain couples TRBV5-6 to TRBJ2-7; D is unclear. This CDR3 region has 14 residues. Germline lookup yields CDR1 SGHDT and CDR2 YYEEEE. The V end was cut by 2 bases, the J end by 2 bases, with 11 bases between. CDR3 in amino acids: CASSLRHVPYEQYF. The CDR3 coding sequence is TGTGCCAGCAGCTTACGACACGTTCCCTACGAGCAGTACTTC.

In this sample, this clonotype turned up a few times. The V call is TRBV6-1, the J call TRBJ2-7; 9 bases fit TRBD1. The J segment lost 2 bases and the V segment lost 0 bases, leaving 5 bases of the junction unmatched. The CDR3 is made up of 16 amino acids. Germline V gene data show CDR1 as MNHNS and CDR2 as SASEGT. As DNA, the CDR3 is TGTGCCAGCAGTGAAGCGGGGACAGGGAACCCCTACGAGCAGTACTTC. Protein product: CASSEAGTGNPYEQYF.

The table lists this clonotype with many counts. The chain has TRBV20-1 and TRBJ2-1, with a weak D call TRBD1 (6 bases). This CDR3 is 12 amino acids long. The germline CDR1 and CDR2 sequences are DFQATT and SNEGSKA (reference sequence). Trimming removed 6 bases at V and 10 bases at J, with 16 bases between. Here the CDR3 DNA reads TGCAGTGCGACCGACAGGTTTTTGGAGCAGTTCTTC. Translation: CSATDRFLEQFF.

Here the CDR3 DNA reads TGTGCCAGCAGCCCAGGACGGGGAAGGGGGCAGTACTTC. It translates to CASSPGRGRGQYF. This sequence joins TRBV28 and TRBJ2-7; either TRBD1 or TRBD2 may fit D (5 bases each). The CDR3 covers 13 residues. Germline CDR1 and CDR2: MDHEN and SYDVKM. V was pared by 6 bases and J by 9 bases, with 18 bases between.

This clonotype was recorded many times. The chain uses TRBV29-1 and TRBJ2-2; 10 nucleotides agree with TRBD2. The germline CDR1 and CDR2 sequences are SQVTM and ANQGSEA. The V and J ends lost 3 bases and 4 bases, in that order; junction bases with no gene match: 2. The CDR3 covers 14 residues. CDR3 region: CSVDLAGVTGELFF. The CDR3 DNA follows: TGCAGCGTTGATCTAGCGGGGGTCACCGGGGAGCTGTTTTTT.

The chain has TRBV28 and TRBJ2-7; 13 positions match TRBD2. The germline V gene has CDR1 MDHEN and CDR2 SYDVKM. Trimming at V came to 6 bases and at J to 2 bases, leaving 4 bases not matched to a gene. The CDR3 has 15 amino acids. The CDR3 spells CASSSGTSGTYEQYF. CDR3 nucleotide sequence: TGTGCCAGCAGCTCGGGGACTAGCGGGACCTACGAGCAGTACTTC.